Reported below is one T cell receptor beta chain. This sample is part of a study of blood T cells in healthy people across ages. The second PCR ran roughly 6 to 12 cycles with a sample-barcoded 5' primer and J-beta primers. The yield of each sample was at least 2.5 million CDR3-containing paired-end reads. TCRdb re-derived calls from the 5' RACE reads in MiXCR, one entry per CDR3 protein. Of approximately 800,000 distinct CDR3 sequences in the sample, approximately 35% were seen once. This sequence was found in a man younger than 35 in good health. The sequenced sample consisted of blood.

Here the CDR3 reads CASSDLRQGNHYEQYF. The CDR3 nucleotides read TGTGCCAGCAGTGACCTTCGACAGGGGAATCACTACGAGCAGTACTTC. The chain carries TRBV6-2 or TRBV6-3 and TRBJ2-7; 8 bases are shared with TRBD1. Germline V gene lookup returns CDR1 MNHEY and CDR2 SVGEGT. V gave up 5 bases and J gave up 3 bases; unmatched junction bases: 12. The CDR3 totals 16 residues.